The 11 T cell receptor beta chains below all came from one sample that was sequenced in a study of STAT5B mutations in CD4+ large granular lymphocyte leukemia. TCRdb's copy holds only in-frame clones and misses some; the assay was immunoSEQ multiplex PCR. In the table there are around 23,000 clones, about four fifths of which are singletons. Material: CD4+ T cells from blood buffy coats. These receptors were obtained from a human donor in good health.

The CDR3 DNA reads TGTGCCAGCAGCTCGGTAGCGGGGTACACCGGGGAGCTGTTTTTT. Its translation: CASSSVAGYTGELFF. V usage is TRBV11-1 and J usage is TRBJ2-2, with 8 bases aligning to TRBD2. This CDR3 region has 15 residues. Trimming cost V 4 bases and J 3 bases; bases outside gene matches: 4. Germline CDR1 SGHAT, CDR2 FQDESV (reference sequence).

The chain couples TRBV7-9 to TRBJ2-6; a possible D gene is TRBD2 (6 bases). CDR1 and CDR2 from the germline V gene are SEHNR and FQNEAQ (reference sequence). V dropped 5 bases and J dropped 1 base, with 18 bases sitting between them. The CDR3 is 18 residues long. In DNA form, the CDR3 reads TGTGCCAGCAGCCCTTTGAGGACTAAGAGATCTGGGGCCAACGTCCTGACTTTC. As protein: CASSPLRTKRSGANVLTF.

The rearrangement joins TRBV18 to TRBJ1-3; 9 nucleotides line up with TRBD1. V lost 3 bases to trimming and J lost 7 bases; unmatched junction nucleotides: 7. Germline-derived CDR1 and CDR2 are KGHSH and LQKENI. This CDR3 comprises 15 residues. The CDR3 reads CASSPRDRDRNTIYF. In DNA form, the CDR3 reads TGTGCCAGCTCACCGCGGGACAGGGATAGGAACACCATATATTTT.

The rearrangement links TRBV10-3 to TRBJ2-3; 9 nucleotides match TRBD2. This CDR3 contains 16 residues. J gave up 3 bases and V 4 bases, and 8 bases lay outside the gene matches. The germline V gene encodes CDR1 ENHRY and CDR2 SYGVKD. The CDR3 nucleotides read TGTGCCATCAGTGCGAGCGGGGGGCCAAGTACAGATACGCAGTATTTT. Its translation: CAISASGGPSTDTQYF.

V is TRBV2 and J is TRBJ1-1; TRBD1 matches 7 bases. V trimming: 0 bases; J trimming: 4 bases; junction bases outside the gene matches: 8. The CDR3 is 16 residues long. CDR1 is SNHLY and CDR2 is FYNNEI in the germline V gene. The CDR3 sequence: CASSEAGGRDSTEAFF. The DNA for the CDR3 is TGTGCCAGCAGTGAAGCAGGGGGCAGGGACAGCACTGAAGCTTTCTTT.

This clone was recorded only once. CDR3: CASSYSLPRVGTEAFF. The CDR3 DNA reads TGTGCCAGCAGTTACTCGCTCCCCCGGGTGGGCACTGAAGCTTTCTTT. This chain connects TRBV6-6 to TRBJ1-1; D gene unclear. The CDR3 is made up of 16 amino acids. Germline V gene lookup returns CDR1 MNHNY and CDR2 SVGAGI (reference sequence). Trimming cost V 0 bases and J 4 bases, with 15 bases left between them.

This clone was seen a single time. The V gene is TRBV6-6, the J gene TRBJ2-1, with D tentatively TRBD1 or TRBD2 (7 bases each). CDR3 length: 16 residues. V was clipped by 4 bases and J by 2 bases, with 15 bases between them. Germline V gene lookup returns CDR1 MNHNY and CDR2 SVGAGI (reference sequence). The CDR3, as DNA: TGTGCCAGCAGTTCCTACAGGGGAGGGGCCTACAATGAGCAGTTCTTC. Translated, it gives CASSSYRGGAYNEQFF.

This chain connects TRBV18 to TRBJ2-3; perhaps TRBD1 as D (6 bases). This CDR3 is built from 16 residues. Germline V gene lookup returns CDR1 KGHSH and CDR2 LQKENI. V lost 3 bases to trimming and J lost 0 bases, with 13 bases between them. CDR3 protein: CASSPYRAGSTDTQYF. The CDR3 region has the DNA TGTGCCAGCTCACCCTACAGGGCCGGGAGCACAGATACGCAGTATTTT.

J is TRBJ2-3 and V is TRBV29-1, with no clear D. Germline lookup yields CDR1 SQVTM and CDR2 ANQGSEA. Trimming pared 2 bases from V and 2 bases from J, leaving 5 bases between. The CDR3 spans 12 residues. CDR3 sequence: CSVEQSTDTQYF. The DNA for the CDR3 is TGCAGCGTTGAACAGTCCACAGATACGCAGTATTTT.

This clone was observed a few times. This rearrangement joins TRBV7-6 to TRBJ1-5; 7 positions agree with TRBD1. This CDR3 comprises 15 residues. After removal of 3 bases from V and 5 bases from J, the junction contained 7 bases not matched to a gene. In germline, CDR1 is SGHVS, CDR2 FNYEAQ. The CDR3 DNA reads TGTGCCAGCAGCTTGGGGACAGCAAACTATCAGCCCCAGCATTTT. Encoded protein: CASSLGTANYQPQHF.

The chain recombines TRBV27 with TRBJ1-6; D gene uncertain. Germline CDR1 MNHEY, CDR2 SMNVEV (reference sequence). The CDR3 totals 12 residues. V was pared by 6 bases and J by 5 bases, with 5 bases between. CDR3 sequence (DNA): TGTGCCAGCAGCTCACATAATTCACCCCTCCACTTT. Translation: CASSSHNSPLHF.